These T cell receptor beta chains were read from a single sample in a study of blood T cell repertoires in COVID-19. Libraries were prepared by immunoSEQ multiplex PCR; TCRdb keeps only in-frame clonotypes and omits some of them. Among about 59,000 clones listed, roughly 85% were seen once. Sample: peripheral blood. Receptors originate from a man between 60 and 75 years old with acute or convalescent COVID-19. CDR3s include the opening cysteine and the closing phenylalanine or tryptophan. The D gene is left open where the match is weak. Clone sizes are given selectively: once, few, many, or a class where the clone is expanded.

v_gene	d_gene	j_gene	abundance	CDR3nt	CDR3aa
TRBV5-1	TRBD1	TRBJ1-1	NA	TGCGCCAGCAGCTTGGGGGACAGAATTACCAACACTGAAGCTTTCTTT	CASSLGDRITNTEAFF
TRBV10-3	NA	TRBJ1-5	NA	TGTGCCATTGACCCCGCACAGGGAGAAGACTATAGCAATCAGCCCCAGCATTTT	CAIDPAQGEDYSNQPQHF
TRBV28	NA	TRBJ1-4	NA	TGTGCCAGCAGTTTATACGGGGGTCAAAATGAAAAACTGTTTTTT	CASSLYGGQNEKLFF
TRBV19	NA	TRBJ2-1	NA	TGTGCCAGTAACCCTGGGGGCGGAGTTAATGAGCAGTTCTTC	CASNPGGGVNEQFF
TRBV5-5	NA	TRBJ2-7	NA	TGTGCCAGCAGCTTTGGGGTAGGGGGTATGGACGAGCAGTACTTC	CASSFGVGGMDEQYF
TRBV7-9	TRBD1	TRBJ1-6	NA	TGTGCCAGCAGTTCCGGACAGGGAGTGCGACCCCTCCACTTT	CASSSGQGVRPLHF
TRBV5-1	TRBD2	TRBJ2-1	NA	TGCGCCAGCAGCTTGCGACTAGCGGGGTTTGAGCAGTTCTTC	CASSLRLAGFEQFF
TRBV6-1	NA	TRBJ2-7	NA	TGTGCCAGCAGTGAATGGGCCAGGGACTACGAGCAGTACTTC	CASSEWARDYEQYF
TRBV7-2	TRBD2	TRBJ2-1	few	TGTGCCAGCAGTCAGGTGGCGGGAGGTCAGTTCTTC	CASSQVAGGQFF
TRBV7-3	NA	TRBJ1-1	NA	TGTGCCAGCAGACAGGACCCTAGTGGGACTGAAGCTTTCTTT	CASRQDPSGTEAFF
TRBV10-2	TRBD2	TRBJ2-1	NA	TGCGCCAACAGGCTAGCGGGAGAGAATGAGCAGTTCTTC	CANRLAGENEQFF
TRBV11-1	TRBD2	TRBJ2-3	NA	TGTGCCAGCAGTTACGAGCGGGACACAGATACGCAGTATTTT	CASSYERDTDTQYF
TRBV9	NA	TRBJ1-1	NA	TGTGCCAGCAGCCCACTGGGCGGGTTCACTGAAGCTTTCTTT	CASSPLGGFTEAFF
TRBV28	NA	TRBJ2-1	NA	TGTGCCAGCAGAGCCCCTGCATGGACTACCCACAATGAGCAGTTCTTC	CASRAPAWTTHNEQFF
TRBV28	TRBD2	TRBJ2-5	NA	TGTGCCAGCAGAAATGGACTAGCGACTGAGACCCAGTACTTC	CASRNGLATETQYF
TRBV28	TRBD1	TRBJ1-3	few	TGTGCCAGCAGTTCCCGGACAGGGGGCTTTGGAAACACCATATATTTT	CASSSRTGGFGNTIYF
TRBV7-9	NA	TRBJ1-4	NA	TGTGCCAGCAGCCGCAATACAGGGGAAAAACTGTTTTTT	CASSRNTGEKLFF
TRBV9	TRBD1	TRBJ2-2	NA	TGTGCCAGCAGCGTAGAACAGGGGGCCACCGGGGAGCTGTTTTTT	CASSVEQGATGELFF
TRBV4-1	TRBD2	TRBJ2-7	NA	TGCGCCAGCAGCCAAGGGGTCGGCTCCCCGGGGGGGATTTCCTACGAGCAGTACTTC	CASSQGVGSPGGISYEQYF
TRBV15	NA	TRBJ2-5	NA	TGTGCCACCAGCAGGCCTGGGGAGGGGGTGGGGAAAGAGACCCAGTACTTC	CATSRPGEGVGKETQYF
TRBV5-1	NA	TRBJ2-2	NA	TGCGCCAGCAGCTTGGAGGGACTTAACACCGGGGAGCTGTTTTTT	CASSLEGLNTGELFF
TRBV11-2	TRBD2	TRBJ2-7	NA	TGTGCCAGCAGCTTGATAGCGGGAGTGCGGAGTAAGCAGTACTTC	CASSLIAGVRSKQYF
TRBV24-1	TRBD1	TRBJ2-1	NA	TGTGCCACCAGTGATCGTGACAGGGGAACGAATGAGCAGTTCTTC	CATSDRDRGTNEQFF
TRBV7-2	NA	TRBJ1-5	NA	TGTGCCACGCGGGAGGGCAATCAGCCCCAGCATTTT	CATREGNQPQHF
TRBV5-1	NA	TRBJ2-1	NA	TGCGCCAGCAGCTTGGGTGTCGCAGGGGCCTACAATGAGCAGTTCTTC	CASSLGVAGAYNEQFF
TRBV24-1	NA	TRBJ2-5	NA	TGTGCCACCAGTGAACAGGGTTCGGAGACCCAGTACTTC	CATSEQGSETQYF
TRBV6-5	TRBD2	TRBJ2-5	NA	TGTGCCAGCAGACCAATAGCGGGATTGGCCCAGTACTTC	CASRPIAGLAQYF
TRBV7-2	TRBD2	TRBJ2-7	NA	TGTGCCAGCAGCTTAGACTCTAGCGGTTACGAGCAGTACTTC	CASSLDSSGYEQYF